The clone carrying this T cell receptor (beta chain) showed up many times. Its target is unknown. As the method for making TCR beta libraries, quantitative 5'-RACE with molecular barcodes was used. From the 5' RACE reads, TCRdb called clonotypes with MiXCR, one entry per CDR3 protein. This sample carries approximately 300,000 distinct CDR3 sequences, roughly 20% of them seen once, and the ten largest clones take under 4%. These data are taken from a study of CD8 T cells in ankylosing spondylitis. The study, taken as a whole, reports: Reportedly, significant enrichment of disease-linked clones occurred in matched ankylosing spondylitis synovial fluid. Disease-linked clones displayed a CD8+ phenotype and appeared relatively rarely in peripheral blood. Ankylosing spondylitis blood appeared to carry a characteristic TCR beta motif of several highly homologous variants.

Per the germline V gene, CDR1 is SGHRS and CDR2 is YFSETQ. The CDR3 has 15 residues. The V and J ends lost 0 bases and 4 bases respectively, with 11 bases between them. The source is a female donor with ankylosing spondylitis or in good health (not recorded which). The chain recombines TRBV5-1 with TRBJ2-1; D unclear. The sample comprised blood, either unsorted or a sorted T cell fraction (not recorded which). The CDR3 loop reads CASSLGPTGYNEQFF. The CDR3 region has the DNA TGCGCCAGCAGCTTGGGACCTACCGGGTACAATGAGCAGTTCTTC.